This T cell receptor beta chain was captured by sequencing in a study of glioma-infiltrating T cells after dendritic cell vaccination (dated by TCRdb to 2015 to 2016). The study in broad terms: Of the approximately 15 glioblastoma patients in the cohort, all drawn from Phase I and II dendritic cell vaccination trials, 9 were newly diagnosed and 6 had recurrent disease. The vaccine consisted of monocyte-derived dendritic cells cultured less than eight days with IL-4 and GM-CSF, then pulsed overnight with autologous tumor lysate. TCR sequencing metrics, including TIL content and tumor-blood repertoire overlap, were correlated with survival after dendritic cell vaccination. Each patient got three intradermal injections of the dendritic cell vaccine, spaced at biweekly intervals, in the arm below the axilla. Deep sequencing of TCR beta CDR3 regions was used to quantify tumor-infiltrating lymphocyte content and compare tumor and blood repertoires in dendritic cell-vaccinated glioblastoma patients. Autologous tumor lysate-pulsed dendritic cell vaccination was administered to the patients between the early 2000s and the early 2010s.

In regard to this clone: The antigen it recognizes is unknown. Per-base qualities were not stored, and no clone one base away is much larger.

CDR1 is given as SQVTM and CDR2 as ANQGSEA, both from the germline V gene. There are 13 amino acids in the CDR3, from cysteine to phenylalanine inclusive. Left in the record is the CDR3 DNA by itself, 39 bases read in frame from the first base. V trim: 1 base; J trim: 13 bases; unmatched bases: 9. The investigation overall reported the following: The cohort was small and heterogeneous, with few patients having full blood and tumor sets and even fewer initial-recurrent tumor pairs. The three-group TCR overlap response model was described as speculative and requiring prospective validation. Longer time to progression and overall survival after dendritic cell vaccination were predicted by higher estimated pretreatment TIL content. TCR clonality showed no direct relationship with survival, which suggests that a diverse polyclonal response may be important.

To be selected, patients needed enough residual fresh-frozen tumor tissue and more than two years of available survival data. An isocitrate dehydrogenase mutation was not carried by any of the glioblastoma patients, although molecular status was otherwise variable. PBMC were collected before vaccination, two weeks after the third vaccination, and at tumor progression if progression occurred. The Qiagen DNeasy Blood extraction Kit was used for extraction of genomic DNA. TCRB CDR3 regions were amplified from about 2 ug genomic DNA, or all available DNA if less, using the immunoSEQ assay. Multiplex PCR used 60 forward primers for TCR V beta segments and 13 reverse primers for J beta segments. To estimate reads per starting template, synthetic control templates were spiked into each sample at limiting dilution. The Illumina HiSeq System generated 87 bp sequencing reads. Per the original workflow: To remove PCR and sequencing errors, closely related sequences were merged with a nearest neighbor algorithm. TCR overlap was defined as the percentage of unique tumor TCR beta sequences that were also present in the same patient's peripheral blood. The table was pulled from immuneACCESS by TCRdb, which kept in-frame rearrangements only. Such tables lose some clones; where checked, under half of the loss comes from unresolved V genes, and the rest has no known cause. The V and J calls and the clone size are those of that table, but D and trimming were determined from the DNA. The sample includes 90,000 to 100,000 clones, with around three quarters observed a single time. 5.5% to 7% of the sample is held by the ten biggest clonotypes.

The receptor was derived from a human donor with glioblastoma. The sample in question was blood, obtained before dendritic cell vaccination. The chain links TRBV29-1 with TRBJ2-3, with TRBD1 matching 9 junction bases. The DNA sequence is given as TGCAGCGTTGAAGTACAGGGGGCCTATAGCAAGTATTTT. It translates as CSVEVQGAYSKYF.